This TCR beta chain is from a study of shared clonotypes between healthy human individuals. Assay used: immunoSEQ multiplex PCR; TCRdb lists only in-frame clones, some missing. This table holds about 2.2 million clones, just under 95% found once. Naive CD8 populations comprised CD45RO-negative cells positively selected for CCR7, excluding terminally differentiated effector memory CD45RA+ cells. The study enrolled healthy HIV-negative adults without recent acute infections or vaccinations as donors. The study drew all its donors from Caucasian adults living in Nashville, Tennessee. Germline CDR1 and CDR2: MNHEY and SMNVEV (reference sequence). With 5 bases clipped from V and 3 bases from J, the junction kept 3 bases outside the gene matches. CDR3 length: 13 residues. Study observations and caveats: Specimens sampled were limited to blood, with tissue repertoires likely differing.

Regarding this clone: What it binds is unknown. This specimen includes other DNA sequences encoding the same CDR3.

The specimen sequenced was naive CD8+ T cells from PBMCs. The chain couples TRBV27 to TRBJ2-7; TRBD2 matches 8 bases. The sequence was collected from a man aged 18 to 35 in good health. Some clones in this sample may be carry-over from other donors' samples. The CDR3 loop is CASSSGSLYEQYF. CDR3 bases: TGTGCCAGCAGTAGCGGGAGCCTCTACGAGCAGTACTTC.